The TCR beta chain described here comes from a study of blood T cell repertoires in COVID-19 (dated by TCRdb to 2019 to 2021). With respect to the entire study: Samples from collaborators originated in the United States, Italy and Spain and spanned both the acute and convalescent phases of COVID-19. The prospective study material was composed of cDNA or gDNA derived from T cells, B-cell-depleted T cells, or PBMCs. Deeply sampled blood TCRbeta repertoires from subjects exposed to, actively infected with, or recovered from COVID-19 were included in the dataset. A freely available public database, intended as a resource for researchers studying the immune response to SARS-CoV-2, is where the repertoires were released. Samples came from the ongoing ImmuneRACE study (first 160 participants) plus 1,254 subjects from 6 global collaborators. The sample metadata nearly always contained a de-identified subject ID, COVID-19 status, age in years and sex. HLA class I and class II types, where available, came from metadata supplied by the sample provider rather than from assay-based typing.

TCRbeta CDR3 regions were amplified from genomic DNA by means of the immunoSEQ Assay, a bias-controlled multiplex PCR. Regarding the original processing steps: The number of nucleated cells in each sample was estimated from the amplification of reference gene primers within the assay. To quantify the absolute abundance of each unique TCRbeta CDR3 rearrangement, sequence reads were collapsed and filtered. For each sample, productive Simpson clonality was calculated as the square root of Simpson's diversity index across productive rearrangements. TCRdb limited this immuneACCESS table to in-frame rearrangements with V and J called. A share of clones is missing; checked studies link under half to unresolved V genes, and the rest is unexplained. V and J calls and clone size come straight from that table; D and trimming were deduced from the DNA. Within this sample are tens of thousands of clones, with 85% of them counted one time only. Of the sample, about an eighth is held by the ten largest clones.

Points the paper makes about the study in general: How much clinical and demographic metadata was included differed by source and by participant, and the metadata was provided uncurated.

V and J are trimmed by 6 bases and 4 bases, and the gene matches miss 6 bases of the junction. Looking up the germline V gene yields CDR1 SGHTA and CDR2 FQGNSA. The CDR3 sequence holds 15 residues, the cysteine and phenylalanine included. This entry keeps only the CDR3 DNA: 45 bases, framed from base 1. Whole blood was collected in K2EDTA tubes by collaborating institutions according to the institutions' own protocols. For TCRbeta analysis, collaborator samples were shipped as frozen whole blood, as isolated PBMCs, or as DNA extracted from either sample type. Points on this clone: The antigen it recognizes is unknown. It has no much larger one-base neighbor in the sample; base qualities were not kept.

The material sequenced was peripheral blood. This TCR was recovered from an older woman with active or convalescent COVID-19. The V gene is TRBV7-2 and the J gene is TRBJ2-2; TRBD1 aligns with 9 central bases. In nucleotide form, the sequence is TGTGCCAGCAGGTCGACAGGGGGTCTCACCGGGGAGCTGTTTTTT. It is translated as CASRSTGGLTGELFF.